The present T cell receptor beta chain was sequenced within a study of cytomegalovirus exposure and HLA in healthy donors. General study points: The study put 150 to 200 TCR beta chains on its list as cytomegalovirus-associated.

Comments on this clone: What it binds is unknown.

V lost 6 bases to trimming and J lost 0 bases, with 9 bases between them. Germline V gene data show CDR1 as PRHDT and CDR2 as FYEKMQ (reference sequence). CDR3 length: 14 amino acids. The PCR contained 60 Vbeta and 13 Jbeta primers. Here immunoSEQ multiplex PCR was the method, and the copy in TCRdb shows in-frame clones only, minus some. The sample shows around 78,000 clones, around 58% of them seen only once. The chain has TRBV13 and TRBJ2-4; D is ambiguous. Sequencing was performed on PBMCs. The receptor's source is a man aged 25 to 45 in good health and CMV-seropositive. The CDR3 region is CASRSRLAKNIQYF. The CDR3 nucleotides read TGTGCCAGCAGGTCCAGGTTAGCCAAAAACATTCAGTACTTC.